The 2 T cell receptor beta chains below were found in one sample sequenced in a study of blood T cell repertoires in COVID-19. The table came from immunoSEQ multiplex PCR; TCRdb's copy has only in-frame clones and leaves some out. This sample has about 330,000 clones, with 70% to 90% found just once. Sequences were obtained from peripheral blood. The receptor set was obtained from a human donor in a cohort sampled during active COVID-19.

This clone was seen once. The chain recombines TRBV18 with TRBJ2-3; perhaps TRBD1 as D (6 bases). Germline V gene data show CDR1 as KGHSH and CDR2 as LQKENI. The CDR3 totals 16 residues. V lost 0 bases to trimming and J lost 0 bases, with 10 bases between them. The CDR3 sequence: CASSPPEQGSTDTQYF. The CDR3, as DNA: TGTGCCAGCTCACCACCGGAACAGGGCAGCACAGATACGCAGTATTTT.

The chain recombines TRBV4-1 with TRBJ2-3; TRBD1 agrees at 7 bases. This CDR3 contains 16 residues. CDR1 and CDR2 (germline): MGHRA, YSYEKL. Trimming took 1 base from V and 4 from J; bases not matched to a gene: 8. CDR3 DNA: TGCGCCAGCAGCCAAGGAGGAGACAGGGCCCCAGATACGCAGTATTTT. The encoded protein is CASSQGGDRAPDTQYF.